This TCR beta chain was captured in a study of T cells expressing NK-cell markers. Study-level points and caveats: Each of over 5 donors carried dominant NKG2C+ clonotypes accounting for about 1.0-7.0% of CD8+ T cells.

Germline CDR1 is SGDLS and CDR2 is YYNGEE. CDR3 size: 12 residues. In regard to this clonotype: Its target is unknown.

From the 5' RACE reads, TCRdb lists one entry per CDR3 protein and no DNA. The sample totals some 410,000 distinct CDR3 sequences. V usage is TRBV9 and J usage is TRBJ1-1. The TCR sequence derives from a woman between 18 and 70 years old in good health. The sequenced material came from blood T cells: a sorted CD56 or NKG2C T cell subset, CD4+ or CD8+ T cells, or bulk PBMC T cells (not recorded which). The CDR3 protein is CASSLMNGEAFF.